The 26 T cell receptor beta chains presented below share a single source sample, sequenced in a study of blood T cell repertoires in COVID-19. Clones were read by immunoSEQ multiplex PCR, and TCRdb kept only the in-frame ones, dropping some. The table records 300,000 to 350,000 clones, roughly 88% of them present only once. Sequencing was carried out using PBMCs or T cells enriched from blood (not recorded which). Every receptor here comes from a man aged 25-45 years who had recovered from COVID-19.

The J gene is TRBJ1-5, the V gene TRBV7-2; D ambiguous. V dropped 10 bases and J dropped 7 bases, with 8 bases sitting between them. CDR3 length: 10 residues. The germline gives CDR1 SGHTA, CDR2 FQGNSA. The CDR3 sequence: CAIREQPQHF. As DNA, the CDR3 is TGTGCCATCCGGGAGCAGCCCCAGCATTTT.

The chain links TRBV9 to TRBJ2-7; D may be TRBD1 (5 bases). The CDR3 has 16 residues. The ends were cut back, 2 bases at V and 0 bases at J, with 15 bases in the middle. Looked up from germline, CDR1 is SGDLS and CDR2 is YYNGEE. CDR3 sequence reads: CASSVRGGASSYEQYF. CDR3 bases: TGTGCCAGCAGCGTTCGAGGTGGGGCAAGCTCCTACGAGCAGTACTTC.

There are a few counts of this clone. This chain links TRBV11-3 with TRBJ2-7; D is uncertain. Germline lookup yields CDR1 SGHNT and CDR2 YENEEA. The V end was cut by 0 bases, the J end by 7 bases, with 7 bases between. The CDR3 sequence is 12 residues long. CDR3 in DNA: TGTGCCAGCAGCTTAGATGGGCGAGAGCAGTACTTC. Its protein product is CASSLDGREQYF.

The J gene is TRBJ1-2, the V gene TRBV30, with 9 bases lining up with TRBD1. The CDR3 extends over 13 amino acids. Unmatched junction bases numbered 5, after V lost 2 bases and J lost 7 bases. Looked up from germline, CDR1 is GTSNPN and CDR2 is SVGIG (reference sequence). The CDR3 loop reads CAWSPGTGSGYTF. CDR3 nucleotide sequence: TGTGCCTGGAGTCCCGGGACAGGGAGTGGCTACACCTTC. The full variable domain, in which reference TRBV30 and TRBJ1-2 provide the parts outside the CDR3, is SQTIHQWPATLVQPVGSPLSLECTVEGTSNPNLYWYRQAAGRGLQLLFYSVGIGQISSEVPQNLSASRPQDRQFILSSKKLLLSDSGFYLCAWSPGTGSGYTFGSGTRLTVV.

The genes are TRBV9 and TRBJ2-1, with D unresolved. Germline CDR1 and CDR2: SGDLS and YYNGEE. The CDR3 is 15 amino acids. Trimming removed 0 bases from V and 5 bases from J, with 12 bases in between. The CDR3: CASSVVGSGHNEQFF. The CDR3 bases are TGTGCCAGCAGCGTAGTAGGTTCAGGCCACAATGAGCAGTTCTTC.

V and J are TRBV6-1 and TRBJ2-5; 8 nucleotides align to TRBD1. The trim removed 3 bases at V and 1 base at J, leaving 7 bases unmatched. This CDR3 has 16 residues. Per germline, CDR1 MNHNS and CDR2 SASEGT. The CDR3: CASSEDDRGAQETQYF. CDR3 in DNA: TGTGCCAGCAGTGAGGATGACAGGGGCGCCCAAGAGACCCAGTACTTC.

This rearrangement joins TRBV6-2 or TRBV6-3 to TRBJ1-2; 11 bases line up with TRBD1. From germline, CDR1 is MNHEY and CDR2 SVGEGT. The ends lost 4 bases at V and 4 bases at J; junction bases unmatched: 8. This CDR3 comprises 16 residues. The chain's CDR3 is CASSLNSGTGGYGYTF. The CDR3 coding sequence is TGTGCCAGCAGTTTAAACTCCGGGACAGGGGGCTATGGCTACACCTTC.

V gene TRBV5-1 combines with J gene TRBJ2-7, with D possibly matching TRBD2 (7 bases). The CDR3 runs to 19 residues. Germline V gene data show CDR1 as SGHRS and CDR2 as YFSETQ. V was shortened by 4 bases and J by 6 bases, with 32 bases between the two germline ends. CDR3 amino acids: CASSILPRDIERRGSEQYF. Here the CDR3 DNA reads TGCGCCAGCAGCATCCTCCCCCGGGACATCGAAAGGCGGGGGAGCGAGCAGTACTTC.

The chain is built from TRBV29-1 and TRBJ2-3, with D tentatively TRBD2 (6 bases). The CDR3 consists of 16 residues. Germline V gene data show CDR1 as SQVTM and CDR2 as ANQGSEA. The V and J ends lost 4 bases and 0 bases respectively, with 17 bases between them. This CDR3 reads CSVVVGGGPSTDTQYF. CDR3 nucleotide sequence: TGCAGCGTTGTGGTCGGGGGAGGTCCTAGCACAGATACGCAGTATTTT.

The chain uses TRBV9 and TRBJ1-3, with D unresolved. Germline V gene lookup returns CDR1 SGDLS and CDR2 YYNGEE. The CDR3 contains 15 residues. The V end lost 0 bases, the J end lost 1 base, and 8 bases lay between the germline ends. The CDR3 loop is CASSVESGSGNTIYF. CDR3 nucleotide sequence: TGTGCCAGCAGCGTAGAATCGGGGTCTGGAAACACCATATATTTT.

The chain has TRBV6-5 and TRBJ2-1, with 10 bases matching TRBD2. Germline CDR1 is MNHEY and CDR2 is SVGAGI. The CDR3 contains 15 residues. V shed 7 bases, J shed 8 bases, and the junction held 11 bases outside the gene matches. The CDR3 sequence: CASKRGLAGAHEQFF. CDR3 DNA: TGTGCCAGCAAAAGGGGGCTAGCGGGGGCCCATGAGCAGTTCTTC.

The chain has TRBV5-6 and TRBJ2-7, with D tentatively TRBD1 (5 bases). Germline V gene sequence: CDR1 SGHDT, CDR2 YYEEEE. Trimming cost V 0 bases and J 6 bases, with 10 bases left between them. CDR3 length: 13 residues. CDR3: CASSLAGQGEQYF. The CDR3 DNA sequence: TGTGCCAGCAGCTTGGCCGGGCAGGGCGAGCAGTACTTC.

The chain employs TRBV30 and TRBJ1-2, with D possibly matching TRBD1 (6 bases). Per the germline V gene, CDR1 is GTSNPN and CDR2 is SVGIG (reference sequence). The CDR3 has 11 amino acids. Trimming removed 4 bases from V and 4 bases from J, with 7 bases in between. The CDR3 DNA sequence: TGTGCCTGGAAAGGGGGCTATGGCTACACCTTC. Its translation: CAWKGGYGYTF.

CDR3 region: CASSQGGRAAFF. Written as DNA, the CDR3 is TGTGCCAGCAGCCAAGGGGGGAGGGCAGCTTTCTTT. The chain joins TRBV3-1 (or the pseudogene TRBV3-2) to TRBJ1-1; possible D gene TRBD1, 5 bases. The CDR3 sequence is 12 residues long. Germline V gene data show CDR1 as LGHDT and CDR2 as YNNKEL (reference sequence). Trimming shortened V by 1 base and J by 10 bases, and 10 bases separated the two germline ends.

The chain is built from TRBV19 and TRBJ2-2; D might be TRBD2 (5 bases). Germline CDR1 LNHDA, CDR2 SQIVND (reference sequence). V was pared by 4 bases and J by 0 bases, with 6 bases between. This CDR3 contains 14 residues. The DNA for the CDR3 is TGTGCCAGTAGTACCGGGACGAACACCGGGGAGCTGTTTTTT. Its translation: CASSTGTNTGELFF.

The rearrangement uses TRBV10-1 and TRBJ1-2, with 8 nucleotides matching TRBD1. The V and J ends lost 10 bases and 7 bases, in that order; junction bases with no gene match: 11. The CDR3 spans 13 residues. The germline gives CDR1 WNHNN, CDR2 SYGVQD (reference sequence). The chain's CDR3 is CANRQTGAVGYTF. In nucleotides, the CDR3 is TGCGCCAACCGGCAGACAGGGGCGGTTGGCTACACCTTC.

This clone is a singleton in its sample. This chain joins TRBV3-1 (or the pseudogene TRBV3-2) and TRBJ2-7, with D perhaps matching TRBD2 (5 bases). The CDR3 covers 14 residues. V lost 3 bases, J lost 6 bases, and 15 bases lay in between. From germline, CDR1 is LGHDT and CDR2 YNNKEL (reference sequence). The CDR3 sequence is CASSHLTSRGEQYF. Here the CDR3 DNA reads TGTGCCAGCAGCCACCTGACCTCCCGGGGCGAGCAGTACTTC.

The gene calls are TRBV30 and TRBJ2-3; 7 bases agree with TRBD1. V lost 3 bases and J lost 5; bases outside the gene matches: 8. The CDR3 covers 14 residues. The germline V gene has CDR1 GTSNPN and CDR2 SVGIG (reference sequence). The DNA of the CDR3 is TGTGCCTGGAGAACCAGGGGGAAGGGAGATACGCAGTATTTT. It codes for CAWRTRGKGDTQYF.

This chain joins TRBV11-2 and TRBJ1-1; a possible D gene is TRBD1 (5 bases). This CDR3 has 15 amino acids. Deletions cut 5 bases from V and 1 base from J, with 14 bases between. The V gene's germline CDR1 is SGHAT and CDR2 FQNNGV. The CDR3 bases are TGTGCCAGCAGCCTCCGGGGGGACCGGAACACTGAAGCTTTCTTT. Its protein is CASSLRGDRNTEAFF. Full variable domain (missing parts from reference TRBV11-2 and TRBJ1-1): EAGVAQSPRYKIIEKRQSVAFWCNPISGHATLYWYQQILGQGPKLLIQFQNNGVVDDSQLPKDRFSAERLKGVDSTLKIQPAKLEDSAVYLCASSLRGDRNTEAFFGQGTRLTVV.

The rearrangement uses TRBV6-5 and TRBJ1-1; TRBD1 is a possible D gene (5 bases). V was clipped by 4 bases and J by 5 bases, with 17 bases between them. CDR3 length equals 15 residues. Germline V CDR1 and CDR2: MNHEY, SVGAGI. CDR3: CASSWNVGGGTEAFF. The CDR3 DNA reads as TGTGCCAGCAGTTGGAACGTAGGTGGGGGGACTGAAGCTTTCTTT.

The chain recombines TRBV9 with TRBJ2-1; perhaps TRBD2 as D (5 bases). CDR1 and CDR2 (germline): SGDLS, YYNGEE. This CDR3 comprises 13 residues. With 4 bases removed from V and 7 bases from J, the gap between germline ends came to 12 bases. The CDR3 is CASSLSGWNEQFF. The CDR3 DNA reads TGTGCCAGCAGCTTGAGCGGTTGGAATGAGCAGTTCTTC.

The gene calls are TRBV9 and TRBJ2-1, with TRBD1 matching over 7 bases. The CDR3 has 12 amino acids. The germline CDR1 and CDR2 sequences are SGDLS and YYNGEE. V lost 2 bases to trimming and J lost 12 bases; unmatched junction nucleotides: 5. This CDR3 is CASSVTDRVQFF. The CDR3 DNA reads TGTGCCAGCAGCGTTACAGACAGGGTGCAGTTCTTC.

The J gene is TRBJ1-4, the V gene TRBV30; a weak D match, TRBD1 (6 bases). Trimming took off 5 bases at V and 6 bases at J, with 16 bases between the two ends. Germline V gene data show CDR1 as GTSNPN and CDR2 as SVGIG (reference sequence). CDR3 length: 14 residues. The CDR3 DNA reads TGTGCCTGGTCAGGACAAGGGGGTCATGAAAAACTGTTTTTT. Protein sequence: CAWSGQGGHEKLFF. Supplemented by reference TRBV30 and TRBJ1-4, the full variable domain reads SQTIHQWPATLVQPVGSPLSLECTVEGTSNPNLYWYRQAAGRGLQLLFYSVGIGQISSEVPQNLSASRPQDRQFILSSKKLLLSDSGFYLCAWSGQGGHEKLFFGSGTQLSVL.

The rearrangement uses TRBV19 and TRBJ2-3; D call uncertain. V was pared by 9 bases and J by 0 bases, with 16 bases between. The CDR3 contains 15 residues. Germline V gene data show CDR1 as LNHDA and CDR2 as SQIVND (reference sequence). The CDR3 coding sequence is TGTGCCAGGCCACCCTCCCAGGCCAGCACAGATACGCAGTATTTT. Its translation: CARPPSQASTDTQYF.

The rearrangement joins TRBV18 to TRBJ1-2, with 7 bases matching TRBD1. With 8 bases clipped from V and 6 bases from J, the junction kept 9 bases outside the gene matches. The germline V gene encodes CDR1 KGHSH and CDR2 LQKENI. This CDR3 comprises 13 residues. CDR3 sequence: CASRLTGVDGYTF. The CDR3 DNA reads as TGTGCCAGCAGGCTAACAGGGGTCGATGGCTACACCTTC.

The CDR3 sequence is CASSVARTGFGYTF. The CDR3 nucleotides read TGTGCCAGCAGCGTGGCCCGGACAGGGTTTGGCTACACCTTC. The V gene is TRBV5-4, the J gene TRBJ1-2; 8 nucleotides align to TRBD1. CDR1 is SGHNT, CDR2 YYREEE, per germline (reference sequence). The CDR3 runs 14 residues. J lost 7 bases, V lost 4 bases, and 9 bases had no gene match.